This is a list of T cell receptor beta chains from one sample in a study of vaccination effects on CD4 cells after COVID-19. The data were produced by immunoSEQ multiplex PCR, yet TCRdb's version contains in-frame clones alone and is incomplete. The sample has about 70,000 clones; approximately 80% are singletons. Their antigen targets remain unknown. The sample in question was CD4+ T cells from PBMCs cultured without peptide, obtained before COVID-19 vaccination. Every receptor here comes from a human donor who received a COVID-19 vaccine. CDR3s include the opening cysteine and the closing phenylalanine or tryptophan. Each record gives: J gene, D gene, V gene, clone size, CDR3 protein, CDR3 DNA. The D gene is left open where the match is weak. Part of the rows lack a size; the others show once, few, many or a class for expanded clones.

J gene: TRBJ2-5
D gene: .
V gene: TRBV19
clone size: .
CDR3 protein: CASALTGTRETQYF
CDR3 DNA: TGTGCCAGCGCGTTAACCGGGACTCGGGAGACCCAGTACTTC

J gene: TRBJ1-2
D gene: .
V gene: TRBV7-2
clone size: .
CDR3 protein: CASSLYQQPYGYTF
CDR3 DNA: TGTGCCAGCAGCTTATACCAGCAGCCTTATGGCTACACCTTC

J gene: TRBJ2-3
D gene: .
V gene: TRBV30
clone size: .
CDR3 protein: CAWTLRLARADTQYF
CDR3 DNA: TGTGCCTGGACCTTGAGGCTAGCGAGGGCAGATACGCAGTATTTT

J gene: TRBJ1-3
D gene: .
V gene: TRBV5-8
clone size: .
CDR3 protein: CASSLGSFNSGNTIYF
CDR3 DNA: TGTGCCAGCAGCTTGGGAAGCTTCAACTCTGGAAACACCATATATTTT

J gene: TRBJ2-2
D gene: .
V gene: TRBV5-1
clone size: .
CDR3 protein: CASSPLAAGFGSGPVGELFF
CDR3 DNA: TGCGCCAGCAGCCCACTTGCCGCTGGATTTGGGTCGGGGCCTGTCGGGGAGCTGTTTTTT

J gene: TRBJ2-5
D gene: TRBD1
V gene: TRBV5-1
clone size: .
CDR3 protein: CASSSLGTGGLETQYF
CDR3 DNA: TGCGCCAGCAGCTCCCTTGGGACAGGGGGCCTGGAGACCCAGTACTTC

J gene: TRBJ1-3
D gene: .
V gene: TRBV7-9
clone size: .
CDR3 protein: CASSFSGSGNTIYF
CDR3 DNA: TGTGCCAGCAGCTTCTCAGGCTCTGGAAACACCATATATTTT

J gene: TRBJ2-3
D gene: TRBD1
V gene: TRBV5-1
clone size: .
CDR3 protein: CASSSPWDRGRPDTQYF
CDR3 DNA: TGCGCCAGCAGCTCACCTTGGGACAGGGGGCGTCCCGATACGCAGTATTTT

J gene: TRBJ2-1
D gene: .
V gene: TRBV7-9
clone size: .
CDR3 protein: CASSPRGGIDNEQFF
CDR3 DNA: TGTGCCAGCAGCCCAAGGGGGGGGATTGACAATGAGCAGTTCTTC

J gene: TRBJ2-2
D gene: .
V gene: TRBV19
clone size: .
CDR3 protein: CASRAGRLNTGELFF
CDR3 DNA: TGTGCCAGTAGGGCCGGAAGACTTAACACCGGGGAGCTGTTTTTT

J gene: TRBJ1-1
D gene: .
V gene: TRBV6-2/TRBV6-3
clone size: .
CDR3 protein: CASSYSFPGMNTEAFF
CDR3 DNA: TGTGCCAGCAGTTACTCGTTTCCGGGGATGAACACTGAAGCTTTCTTT

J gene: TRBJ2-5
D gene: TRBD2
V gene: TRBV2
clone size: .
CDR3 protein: CASSLGLGRETQYF
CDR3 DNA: TGTGCCAGCAGTCTGGGACTAGGACGGGAGACCCAGTACTTC

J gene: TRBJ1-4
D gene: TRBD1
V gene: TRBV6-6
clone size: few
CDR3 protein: CASSYRRTGGREKLFF
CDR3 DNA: TGTGCCAGCAGTTACAGGCGGACAGGGGGACGAGAAAAACTGTTTTTT

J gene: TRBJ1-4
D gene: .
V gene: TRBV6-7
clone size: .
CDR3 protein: CASSYCQGGEKLFF
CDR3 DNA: TGTGCCAGCAGTTATTGTCAAGGGGGTGAAAAACTGTTTTTT

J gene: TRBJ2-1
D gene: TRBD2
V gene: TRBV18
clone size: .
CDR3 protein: CASSLGTSGVAAQNEQFF
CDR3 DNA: TGTGCCAGCTCATTAGGGACTAGCGGGGTGGCTGCTCAGAATGAGCAGTTCTTC

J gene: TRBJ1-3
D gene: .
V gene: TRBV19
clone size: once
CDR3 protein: CASSMGHHSGNTIYF
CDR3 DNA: TGTGCCAGTAGTATGGGTCATCACTCTGGAAACACCATATATTTT

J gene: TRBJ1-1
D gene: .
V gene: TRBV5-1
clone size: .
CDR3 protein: CASSPRTELNTEAFF
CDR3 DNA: TGCGCCAGCAGCCCTCGTACCGAACTGAACACTGAAGCTTTCTTT

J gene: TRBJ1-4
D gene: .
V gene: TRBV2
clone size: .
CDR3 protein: CASSETTTNEKLFF
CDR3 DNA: TGTGCCAGCAGTGAAACAACAACTAATGAAAAACTGTTTTTT

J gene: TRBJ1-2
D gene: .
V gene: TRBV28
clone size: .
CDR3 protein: CASRHQGSRSGGYTF
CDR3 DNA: TGTGCCAGCAGGCATCAGGGGTCCCGCTCCGGGGGCTACACCTTC

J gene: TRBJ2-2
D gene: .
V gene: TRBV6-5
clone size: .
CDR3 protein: CASSYGKLPNTGELFF
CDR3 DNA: TGTGCCAGCAGTTACGGAAAGTTACCGAACACCGGGGAGCTGTTTTTT

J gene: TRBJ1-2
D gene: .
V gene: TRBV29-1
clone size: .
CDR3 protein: CSVEDPGFYGYTF
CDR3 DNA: TGCAGCGTTGAAGATCCGGGTTTCTATGGCTACACCTTC

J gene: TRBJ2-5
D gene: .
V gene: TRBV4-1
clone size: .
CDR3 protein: CASSQTGGPETQYF
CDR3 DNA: TGCGCCAGCAGCCAAACTGGGGGGCCCGAGACCCAGTACTTC

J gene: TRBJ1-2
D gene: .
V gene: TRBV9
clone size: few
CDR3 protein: CASSVGTNNYGYTF
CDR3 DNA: TGTGCCAGCAGCGTAGGTACAAATAACTATGGCTACACCTTC

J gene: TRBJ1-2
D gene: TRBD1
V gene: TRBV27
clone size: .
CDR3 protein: CASSFRDRGQYTF
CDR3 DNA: TGTGCCAGCAGTTTTCGGGACAGGGGGCAATACACCTTC

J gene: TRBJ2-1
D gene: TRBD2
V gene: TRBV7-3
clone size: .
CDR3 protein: CASSLRGGVSYNEQFF
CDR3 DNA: TGTGCCAGCAGCTTAAGGGGGGGGGTCTCCTACAATGAGCAGTTCTTC

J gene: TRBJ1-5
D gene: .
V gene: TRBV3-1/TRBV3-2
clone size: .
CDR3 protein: CASSRSQGSQPQHF
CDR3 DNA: TGTGCCAGCAGCCGAAGTCAGGGTTCGCAGCCCCAGCATTTT

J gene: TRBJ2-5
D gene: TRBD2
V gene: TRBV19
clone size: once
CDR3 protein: CASTGTSGVGETQYF
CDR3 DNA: TGTGCCAGTACCGGGACTAGCGGGGTCGGAGAGACCCAGTACTTC

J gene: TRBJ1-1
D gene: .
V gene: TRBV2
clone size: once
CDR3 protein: CARDRNTEAFF
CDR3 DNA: TGTGCCAGGGACAGGAACACTGAAGCTTTCTTT

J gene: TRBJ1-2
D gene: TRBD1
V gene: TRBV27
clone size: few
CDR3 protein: CASSLDRTANYGYTF
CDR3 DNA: TGTGCCAGCAGCTTGGACAGGACCGCTAACTATGGCTACACCTTC

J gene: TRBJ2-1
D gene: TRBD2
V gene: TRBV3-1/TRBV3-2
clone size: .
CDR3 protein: CASSQDLSPSGGRSEQFF
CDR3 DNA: TGTGCCAGCAGCCAAGATTTATCCCCTAGCGGGGGGCGTAGTGAGCAGTTCTTC

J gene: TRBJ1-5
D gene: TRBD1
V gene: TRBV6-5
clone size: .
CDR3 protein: CASRRDRGLQPQHF
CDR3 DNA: TGTGCCAGCAGGAGGGACAGGGGGCTTCAGCCCCAGCATTTT

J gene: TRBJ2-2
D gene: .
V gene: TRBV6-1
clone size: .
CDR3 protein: CASSDRPNTGELFF
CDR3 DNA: TGTGCCAGCAGTGACAGGCCGAACACCGGGGAGCTGTTTTTT

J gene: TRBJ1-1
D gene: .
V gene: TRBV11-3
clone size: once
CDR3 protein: CASQALGKGFTEAFF
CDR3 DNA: TGTGCCAGCCAAGCTTTGGGAAAGGGTTTCACTGAAGCTTTCTTT

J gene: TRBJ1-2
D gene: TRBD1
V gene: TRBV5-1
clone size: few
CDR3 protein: CASSRTGGLEGYTF
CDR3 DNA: TGCGCCAGCAGCCGGACAGGGGGCCTGGAGGGCTACACCTTC

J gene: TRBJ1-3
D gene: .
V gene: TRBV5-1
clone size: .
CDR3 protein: CASSSGILRSGNTIYF
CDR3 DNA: TGCGCCAGCAGCTCGGGTATACTGAGATCTGGAAACACCATATATTTT

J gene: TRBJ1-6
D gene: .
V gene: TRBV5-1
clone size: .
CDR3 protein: CASSLYGPDNSPLHF
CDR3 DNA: TGCGCCAGCAGCTTGTACGGTCCTGATAATTCACCCCTCCACTTT

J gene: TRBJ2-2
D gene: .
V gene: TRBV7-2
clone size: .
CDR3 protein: CASSRPGTGELFF
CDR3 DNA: TGTGCCAGCAGCCGACCGGGCACCGGGGAGCTGTTTTTT